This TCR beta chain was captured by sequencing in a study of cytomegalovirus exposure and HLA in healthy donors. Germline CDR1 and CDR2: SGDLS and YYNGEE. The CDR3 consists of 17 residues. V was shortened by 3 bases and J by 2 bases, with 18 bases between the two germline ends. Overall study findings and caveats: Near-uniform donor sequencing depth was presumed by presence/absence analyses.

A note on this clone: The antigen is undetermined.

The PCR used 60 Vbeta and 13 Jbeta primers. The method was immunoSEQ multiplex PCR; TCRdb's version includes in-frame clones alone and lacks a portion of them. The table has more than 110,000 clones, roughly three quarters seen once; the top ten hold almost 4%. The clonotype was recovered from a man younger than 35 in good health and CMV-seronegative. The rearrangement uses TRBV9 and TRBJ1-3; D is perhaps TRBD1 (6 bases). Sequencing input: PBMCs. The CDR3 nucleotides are TGTGCCAGCAGCGGGGTGCCAGGGGTGATTACTGGAAACACCATATATTTT. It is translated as CASSGVPGVITGNTIYF.